These T cell receptor beta chains were read from a single sample in a study of T cell responses to AZD1222 COVID-19 vaccine. This table comes from immunoSEQ multiplex PCR, and its TCRdb copy is limited to in-frame clones, with some not included. The sample lists 250,000 to 300,000 clones, 90% to 95% occurring once. This specimen consisted of peripheral blood, obtained 28 days after the second AZD1222 dose. Receptors were obtained from an adult who received the AZD1222 COVID-19 vaccine. Each CDR3 is given with its conserved first and last residue. D genes are given only for firm matches. The size of a clone is reported for some rows only, either as once, few or many, or as a class for expanded clones.

size: .
length: 12
J: TRBJ1-1
V: TRBV19
D: TRBD1
DNA: TGTGCCAGTTCTCAGGGGGACACTGAAGCTTTCTTT
CDR3: CASSQGDTEAFF

size: .
length: 15
J: TRBJ2-4
V: TRBV4-1
D: TRBD1
DNA: TGCGCCAGCAGCCAAGTTCTGGGACAGGGGGCAATTCAGTACTTC
CDR3: CASSQVLGQGAIQYF

size: .
length: 14
J: TRBJ2-1
V: TRBV10-3
D: .
DNA: TGTGCCATCATTACAGGGGAGGGAGGCAATGAGCAGTTCTTC
CDR3: CAIITGEGGNEQFF

size: .
length: 14
J: TRBJ2-5
V: TRBV5-6
D: .
DNA: TGTGCCAGCAGCTTAGGGAGGACCGGAGAGACCCAGTACTTC
CDR3: CASSLGRTGETQYF

size: .
length: 14
J: TRBJ1-5
V: TRBV28
D: .
DNA: TGTGCCAGCAGTTCAGGAGGGTCCAATCAGCCCCAGCATTTT
CDR3: CASSSGGSNQPQHF

size: .
length: 13
J: TRBJ2-7
V: TRBV5-1
D: .
DNA: TGCGCCAGCACCAAGGACAAAGCCTACGAGCAGTACTTC
CDR3: CASTKDKAYEQYF

size: .
length: 15
J: TRBJ2-2
V: TRBV7-7
D: TRBD1
DNA: TGTGCTAGCAGCCGGGACAGGGAAGGAACCGGGGAGCTGTTTTTT
CDR3: CASSRDREGTGELFF

size: .
length: 16
J: TRBJ2-1
V: TRBV27
D: TRBD2
DNA: TGTGCCAGCAGAAGAGAGCGACTAGCGGGTGGCAATGAGCAGTTCTTC
CDR3: CASRRERLAGGNEQFF

size: .
length: 12
J: TRBJ1-3
V: TRBV30
D: .
DNA: TGTGCCTGGAGTGTCGGTGGAAACACCATATATTTT
CDR3: CAWSVGGNTIYF

size: .
length: 15
J: TRBJ2-7
V: TRBV7-9
D: TRBD2
DNA: TGTGCCAGCAGCGCCTCCACTAGCGCCTCCTACGAGCAGTACTTC
CDR3: CASSASTSASYEQYF

size: .
length: 12
J: TRBJ1-5
V: TRBV28
D: TRBD1
DNA: TGTGCCGCCGACAGGGGCAATCAGCCCCAGCATTTT
CDR3: CAADRGNQPQHF

size: .
length: 13
J: TRBJ1-2
V: TRBV12-3/TRBV12-4
D: TRBD1
DNA: TGTGCCAGCAGTCAAGACAGGGTCTATGGCTACACCTTC
CDR3: CASSQDRVYGYTF

size: .
length: 16
J: TRBJ1-4
V: TRBV28
D: TRBD1
DNA: TGTGCCAGCAGTTTAGGGGCCGGGACAGGGGTCGGGGGACTGTTTTTT
CDR3: CASSLGAGTGVGGLFF

size: .
length: 17
J: TRBJ2-2
V: TRBV10-3
D: TRBD2
DNA: TGTGCCATCAGTGAGTCCCGGCGGGAGGGAAACACCGGGGAGCTGTTTTTT
CDR3: CAISESRREGNTGELFF

size: .
length: 16
J: TRBJ1-1
V: TRBV11-2
D: .
DNA: TGTGCCAGCAGCGTCGGCCGGAGGGGGGCGGGGACTGAAGCTTTCTTT
CDR3: CASSVGRRGAGTEAFF

size: .
length: 13
J: TRBJ1-2
V: TRBV28
D: TRBD1
DNA: TGTGCCAGCATAGACAGGGAAACCTATGGCTACACCTTC
CDR3: CASIDRETYGYTF

size: .
length: 13
J: TRBJ2-5
V: TRBV5-4
D: .
DNA: TGTGCCAGCAGCTTGGGGTACCAAGAGACCCAGTACTTC
CDR3: CASSLGYQETQYF

size: once
length: 16
J: TRBJ2-7
V: TRBV6-1
D: TRBD2
DNA: TGTGCCAGCAGTGGGTGGGGGACTAGCGGGAGTAGGGAGCAGTACTTC
CDR3: CASSGWGTSGSREQYF

size: .
length: 14
J: TRBJ1-3
V: TRBV5-4
D: .
DNA: TGTGCCAGCAGCCCACAGAGCTCTGGAAACACCATATATTTT
CDR3: CASSPQSSGNTIYF

size: .
length: 14
J: TRBJ2-3
V: TRBV11-1
D: TRBD2
DNA: TGTGCCAGCAGCTTAGGCGGGGGACCAGATACGCAGTATTTT
CDR3: CASSLGGGPDTQYF

size: .
length: 14
J: TRBJ2-2
V: TRBV3-1/TRBV3-2
D: .
DNA: TGTGCCAGCAGCCAGAAGACAGTCACCGGGGAGCTGTTTTTT
CDR3: CASSQKTVTGELFF

size: .
length: 14
J: TRBJ2-7
V: TRBV18
D: .
DNA: TGTGCCAGCTCACCACCGAATGAAGCCAACGAGCAGTACTTC
CDR3: CASSPPNEANEQYF

size: .
length: 15
J: TRBJ2-5
V: TRBV3-1/TRBV3-2
D: TRBD2
DNA: TGTGCCAGCACCCATAGCGGGGGGGCCGGAGAGACCCAGTACTTC
CDR3: CASTHSGGAGETQYF

size: .
length: 13
J: TRBJ2-1
V: TRBV6-5
D: .
DNA: TGTGCCAGCAAGGTCACACAGGGATTTGAGCAGTTCTTC
CDR3: CASKVTQGFEQFF

size: .
length: 14
J: TRBJ1-2
V: TRBV5-1
D: TRBD1
DNA: TGCGCCAGCAGCCCGACAGGGCAGGACTATGGCTACACCTTC
CDR3: CASSPTGQDYGYTF

size: .
length: 14
J: TRBJ1-2
V: TRBV5-1
D: .
DNA: TGCGCCAGCAGCGCCAGGGCCTCTAACTATGGCTACACCTTC
CDR3: CASSARASNYGYTF